The 25 T cell receptor beta chains given below trace back to one sample, sequenced in a study of vaccination and CD4 T cells after COVID-19 (dated by TCRdb to 2022 to 2024). Libraries were built with PCR. Sequenced on an Illumina iSeq 100. TCR sequencing of DNA from cultured CD4+ T cells used the Oncomine TCR Beta short-read assay at the Johns Hopkins FTIC core. In TCRdb, the public reads were trimmed at Q25 with fastp and aligned with MiXCR, with productive beta chains retained. Under each unique CDR3 protein, matching rows form one entry showing the most common genes and DNA. The sample records roughly 20,000 distinct CDR3 sequences, 50% of which are singletons. Roughly 9% of the sample is held by the ten biggest clonotypes. The antigens these receptors bind are not known. What the treatment or condition label conveys for this sample: approximately 9-day PBMC culture with coronavirus spike peptide pools or control peptides (ViraFEST assay).

Specimen: CD4+ T cells from blood, cultured in vitro. All receptors derive from a human donor who had recovered from COVID-19.

This clonotype was observed a few times. The chain is built from TRBV20-1 and TRBJ2-7; TRBD2 might be the D (5 bases). V lost 3 bases, J lost 0 bases, and 9 bases lay in between. The CDR3 extends over 13 amino acids. The germline V gene has CDR1 DFQATT and CDR2 SNEGSKA (reference sequence). CDR3 residues: CSASERNSYEQYF. CDR3 DNA: TGCAGTGCTAGTGAGCGGAACTCCTACGAGCAGTACTTC.

This sequence joins TRBV11-2 and TRBJ1-1; 9 nucleotides agree with TRBD1. Unmatched junction bases numbered 3, after V lost 4 bases and J lost 0 bases. The germline gives CDR1 SGHAT, CDR2 FQNNGV. The CDR3 runs to 15 residues. This CDR3 reads CASSWGTGLNTEAFF. The CDR3 bases are TGTGCCAGCAGCTGGGGGACAGGGTTGAACACTGAAGCTTTCTTT.

This clonotype was detected once. V usage is TRBV10-1 and J usage is TRBJ2-1; D may be TRBD2 (6 bases). V shed 3 bases and J shed 5 bases, with 17 bases lying between them. Germline CDR1 is WNHNN and CDR2 is SYGVQD (reference sequence). The CDR3 consists of 16 residues. The CDR3 loop reads CASSDRTRGSDNEQFF. CDR3 DNA sequence: TGCGCCAGCAGTGATCGAACGCGGGGTTCCGACAATGAGCAGTTCTTC.

The chain has TRBV28 and TRBJ1-2; the match to TRBD1 covers 8 bases. Germline V gene lookup returns CDR1 MDHEN and CDR2 SYDVKM. V lost 2 bases, J lost 5 bases, and 4 bases stayed unmatched. This CDR3 is 14 amino acids long. The CDR3 nucleotides read TGTGCCAGCAGTTTAGGGACAGGCTGGTATGGCTACACCTTC. Amino acid sequence: CASSLGTGWYGYTF.

The chain joins TRBV30 to TRBJ1-5; D not resolved. The V end lost 3 bases, the J end lost 9 bases, and 18 bases lay between the germline ends. The germline V gene encodes CDR1 GTSNPN and CDR2 SVGIG (reference sequence). The CDR3 consists of 14 residues. The CDR3 region has the DNA TGTGCCTGGAGCCCCGGGCTGGGTTACCGGCCCCAGCATTTT. Its protein is CAWSPGLGYRPQHF.

V is TRBV19 and J is TRBJ1-2; D is unresolved. This CDR3 region has 14 residues. V lost 7 bases, J lost 5 bases, and 17 bases lay in between. Germline V gene sequence: CDR1 LNHDA, CDR2 SQIVND (reference sequence). The CDR3 is CASKVPATGYGYTF. The CDR3 nucleotides are TGTGCCAGTAAGGTCCCGGCAACTGGTTATGGCTACACCTTC.

The genes are TRBV5-4 and TRBJ2-1; 9 bases map to TRBD2. The CDR3 totals 15 residues. V dropped 2 bases and J dropped 10; count of bases not matched to a gene: 10. The germline gives CDR1 SGHNT, CDR2 YYREEE (reference sequence). The CDR3: CASSLSGTSTREQFF. CDR3 nucleotides: TGTGCCAGCAGCTTATCCGGGACTAGCACACGGGAGCAGTTCTTC.

This clonotype was seen only a few times. J is TRBJ1-1 and V is TRBV18, with D maybe TRBD1 (6 bases). Germline CDR1 is KGHSH and CDR2 is LQKENI. The CDR3 covers 14 residues. V shed 3 bases and J shed 6 bases, with 14 bases lying between them. The DNA for the CDR3 is TGTGCCAGCTCACCGACAGGTCAGGTCGCTGAAGCTTTCTTT. It translates to CASSPTGQVAEAFF.

The gene calls are TRBV5-1 and TRBJ2-1; 7 nucleotides align to TRBD2. CDR1 is SGHRS, CDR2 YFSETQ, per germline. With V trimmed by 8 bases and J by 0 bases, 2 bases remained unmatched. The CDR3 consists of 13 residues. The DNA for the CDR3 is TGCGCCAGTGCGGGGGACTCCTACAATGAGCAGTTCTTC. Protein sequence: CASAGDSYNEQFF.

The gene calls are TRBV27 and TRBJ1-2; possible D gene TRBD1, 5 bases. The germline V and J ends were trimmed by 4 bases and 10 bases, with 13 bases remaining between them. CDR3 length: 12 amino acids. Germline CDR1 and CDR2: MNHEY and SMNVEV (reference sequence). CDR3 protein: CASSSGGLNYTF. Here the CDR3 DNA reads TGTGCCAGCAGTTCCGGGGGTCTCAACTACACCTTC.

The chain joins TRBV7-2 to TRBJ1-1, with a possible D match to TRBD1 (6 bases). Germline CDR1 is SGHTA and CDR2 is FQGNSA. The CDR3 has 14 residues. With 0 bases removed from V and 7 bases from J, the gap between germline ends came to 12 bases. The CDR3 loop reads CASSLAGGLVEAFF. CDR3 coding DNA: TGTGCCAGCAGCTTAGCCGGGGGCCTAGTTGAAGCTTTCTTT.

This clonotype was counted a few times. The rearrangement links TRBV6-2 or TRBV6-3 to TRBJ1-5, with D possibly matching TRBD1 (5 bases). V gave up 6 bases and J gave up 5 bases, with 11 bases separating them. Germline CDR1 is MNHEY and CDR2 is SVGEGT. The CDR3 length is 13 residues. DNA for the CDR3: TGTGCCAGCAGATTTCAGGGCGATCAGCCCCAGCATTTT. It specifies CASRFQGDQPQHF.

This clonotype has more than one count but fewer than ten. V usage is TRBV7-3 and J usage is TRBJ2-4; unclear D gene. The CDR3 extends over 14 amino acids. Trimming removed 4 bases at V and 0 bases at J, with 7 bases between. CDR1 is SGHTA and CDR2 is FQGTGA in the germline V gene. The CDR3, as DNA: TGTGCCAGCAGCTCTTCCCTAGCCAAAAACATTCAGTACTTC. It is translated as CASSSSLAKNIQYF.

The V call is TRBV7-2, the J call TRBJ2-3; 14 nucleotides agree with TRBD2. The CDR3 contains 16 residues. The J segment lost 4 bases and the V segment lost 6 bases, leaving 6 bases of the junction unmatched. The germline V gene has CDR1 SGHTA and CDR2 FQGNSA. The CDR3 loop is CASRWGLAGVADTQYF. CDR3 in DNA: TGTGCCAGCAGATGGGGACTAGCGGGAGTGGCAGATACGCAGTATTTT.

This clonotype has more than one count but fewer than ten. This sequence joins TRBV5-4 and TRBJ2-2, with D tentatively TRBD2 (6 bases). CDR3 length: 17 amino acids. The V gene lost 4 bases and the J gene lost 5 bases, with 21 bases spanning the gap. Germline V lookup: CDR1 SGHNT, CDR2 YYREEE (reference sequence). CDR3 in amino acids: CASSPRAGLEVTGELFF. In nucleotides, the CDR3 is TGTGCCAGCAGCCCCCGGGCGGGGTTAGAGGTTACCGGGGAGCTGTTTTTT.

V is TRBV5-4 and J is TRBJ1-2; D may be TRBD1 (6 bases). The CDR3 runs 14 residues. The V gene lost 6 bases and the J gene lost 8 bases, with 20 bases spanning the gap. CDR1 and CDR2 (germline): SGHNT, YYREEE (reference sequence). CDR3 region: CASTIKGMGGGYTF. As DNA, the CDR3 is TGTGCCAGCACCATAAAGGGTATGGGGGGCGGCTACACCTTC.

This clonotype was seen a few times. The J gene is TRBJ1-2, the V gene TRBV28, with TRBD1 as a possible D gene (5 bases). The V end lost 7 bases, the J end lost 0 bases, and 15 bases lay between the germline ends. The CDR3 covers 15 residues. Germline V gives CDR1 MDHEN, CDR2 SYDVKM. The CDR3 bases are TGTGCCAGCACCCTAAGGGGTGGACCTAACTATGGCTACACCTTC. Its protein is CASTLRGGPNYGYTF.

This sequence joins TRBV7-2 and TRBJ1-2, with D unclear. The CDR3 runs 13 residues. Germline CDR1 SGHTA, CDR2 FQGNSA. The germline V and J ends were trimmed by 3 bases and 7 bases, with 12 bases remaining between them. Here the CDR3 reads CASSFIGSPGYTF. The CDR3 nucleotides are TGTGCCAGCAGCTTTATTGGCTCACCTGGCTACACCTTC.

The chain carries TRBV2 and TRBJ2-7; perhaps TRBD1 as D (6 bases). The CDR3 loop spans 15 amino acids. CDR1 SNHLY and CDR2 FYNNEI come from the germline V gene. V lost 6 bases, J lost 2 bases, and 17 bases lay in between. The DNA for the CDR3 is TGTGCCAGCAGACGGACAGCACAAGGCGCCTACGAGCAGTACTTC. As protein: CASRRTAQGAYEQYF.

The J gene is TRBJ1-5, the V gene TRBV18, with 10 bases identical to TRBD1. V trimming: 6 bases; J trimming: 2 bases; junction bases outside the gene matches: 4. The germline V gene has CDR1 KGHSH and CDR2 LQKENI. This CDR3 has 15 residues. CDR3 bases: TGTGCCAGCTCGCTGGGGACAGGGGGCAATCAGCCCCAGCATTTT. This encodes CASSLGTGGNQPQHF.

V usage is TRBV27 and J usage is TRBJ2-2, with TRBD1 identical over 8 bases. The ends lost 6 bases at V and 5 bases at J; junction bases unmatched: 11. Germline V gene sequence: CDR1 MNHEY, CDR2 SMNVEV (reference sequence). This CDR3 region has 16 residues. Here the CDR3 reads CASSPGGPVNTGELFF. CDR3 nucleotides: TGTGCCAGCAGCCCAGGGGGCCCTGTGAATACCGGGGAGCTGTTTTTT.

This clonotype was observed a single time. CDR3 residues: CASSQNTDTQYF. The DNA of the CDR3 is TGTGCCAGTAGCCAGAACACAGATACGCAGTATTTT. The chain carries TRBV19 and TRBJ2-3, with D uncertain. Germline V gene sequence: CDR1 LNHDA, CDR2 SQIVND (reference sequence). Trimming pared 6 bases from V and 2 bases from J, leaving 6 bases between. This CDR3 has 12 amino acids. Using reference TRBV19 and TRBJ2-3 for the parts outside the CDR3, the full variable domain is DGGITQSPKYLFRKEGQNVTLSCEQNLNHDAMYWYRQDPGQGLRLIYYSQIVNDFQKGDIAEGYSVSREKKESFPLTVTSAQKNPTAFYLCASSQNTDTQYFGPGTRLTVL.

This sequence joins TRBV5-4 and TRBJ2-7, with TRBD1 matching 7 bases. The V segment lost 2 bases and the J segment 4 bases; nucleotides outside the gene matches: 6. The CDR3 consists of 14 residues. CDR1 SGHNT and CDR2 YYREEE come from the germline V gene (reference sequence). The CDR3 is CASSFRQGPYEQYF. The CDR3, as DNA: TGTGCCAGCAGCTTCCGACAGGGACCTTACGAGCAGTACTTC.

The chain uses TRBV6-1 and TRBJ1-1; tentatively, D is TRBD1 (5 bases). The V end lost 7 bases, the J end lost 0 bases, and 15 bases lay between the germline ends. The germline gives CDR1 MNHNS, CDR2 SASEGT. The CDR3 totals 15 residues. CDR3 nucleotides: TGTGCCAGCACCGGCCGGGGGACGGTGAACACTGAAGCTTTCTTT. Its protein is CASTGRGTVNTEAFF.

The rearrangement links TRBV6-5 to TRBJ1-1; the D is unclear. The CDR3 runs to 15 residues. V lost 3 bases, J lost 4 bases, and 15 bases lay in between. Per germline, CDR1 MNHEY and CDR2 SVGAGI. This chain's CDR3 is CASSYTEDRGTEAFF. In DNA form, the CDR3 reads TGTGCCAGCAGTTATACCGAAGATCGGGGCACTGAAGCTTTCTTT.